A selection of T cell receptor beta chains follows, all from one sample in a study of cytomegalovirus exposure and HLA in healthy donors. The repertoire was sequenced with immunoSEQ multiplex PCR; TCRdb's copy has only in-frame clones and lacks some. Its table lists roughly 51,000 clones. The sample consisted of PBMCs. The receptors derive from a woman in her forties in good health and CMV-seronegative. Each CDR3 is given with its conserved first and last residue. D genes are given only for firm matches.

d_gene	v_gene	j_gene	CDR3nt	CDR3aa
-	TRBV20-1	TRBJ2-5	TGCAGTGCTAGGCGTCAAGAGAACCAGTACTTC	CSARRQENQYF
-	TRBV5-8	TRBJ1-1	TGTGCCAGCAGCTTTCTCCGGGACACTGAAGCTTTCTTT	CASSFLRDTEAFF
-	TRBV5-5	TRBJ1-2	TGTGCCAGCAGCTTGGGGTGGGGAGCTAACTATGGCTACACCTTC	CASSLGWGANYGYTF
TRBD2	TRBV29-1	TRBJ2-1	TGCAGCGTCTCTGGGAGGGCCGACAATGAGCAGTTCTTC	CSVSGRADNEQFF
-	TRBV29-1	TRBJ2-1	TGCAGCGTTGAGCGGGAATCCGACAATGGGCAGTTCTTC	CSVERESDNGQFF
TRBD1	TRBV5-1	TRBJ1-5	TGCGCCAGCAGCGAACAAGGGGGCGCGAGTCAGCCCCAGCATTTT	CASSEQGGASQPQHF
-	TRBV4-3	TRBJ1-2	TGCGCCAGCAGCCCCTCATTGGGGCGGGAAGACTATGGCTACACCTTC	CASSPSLGREDYGYTF
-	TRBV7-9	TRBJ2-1	TGTGCCAGCAGCTTCCCGGGAAAACAGGGTGCGAAATACAATGAGCAGTTCTTC	CASSFPGKQGAKYNEQFF
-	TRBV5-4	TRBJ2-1	TGTGCCAGCAGCCAACATTACGCGGGGCGGTACAATGAGCAGTTCTTC	CASSQHYAGRYNEQFF
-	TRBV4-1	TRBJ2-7	TGCGCCAGCAGCATAAACAGGGCTTACGAGCAGTACTTC	CASSINRAYEQYF
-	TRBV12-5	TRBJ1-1	TGTGCTAGTGGTAACCTTTTAACAGCCAGGGGGAACACTGAAGCTTTCTTT	CASGNLLTARGNTEAFF
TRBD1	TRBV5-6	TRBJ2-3	TGTGCCAGCAGCTTGGAGGGGACAGGGAGCACAGATACGCAGTATTTT	CASSLEGTGSTDTQYF
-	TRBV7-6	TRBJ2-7	TGTGCCAGCAGCTTAGTCAGGGATCCCAGGATCTACGAGCAGTACTTC	CASSLVRDPRIYEQYF
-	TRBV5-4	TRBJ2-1	TGTGCCAGCAGCCGGGACACGGGAAGGAATGAGCAGTTCTTC	CASSRDTGRNEQFF
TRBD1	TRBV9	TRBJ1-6	TGTGCCAGCAGTCCGGGACAGCCCAATTCACCCCTCCACTTT	CASSPGQPNSPLHF
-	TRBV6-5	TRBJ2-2	TGTGCCAGCAGTTATCAGGCCGGGGAGCTGTTTTTT	CASSYQAGELFF
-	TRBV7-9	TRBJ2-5	TGTGCCAGCAGCTTGATGGGGGCTGAGACCCAGTACTTC	CASSLMGAETQYF
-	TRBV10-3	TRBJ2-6	TGTGCCACCTTGAGCGGACAGTTTGGGGCCAACGTCCTGACTTTC	CATLSGQFGANVLTF
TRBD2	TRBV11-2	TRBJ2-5	TGTGCCAGCAGCATAAGAACCCGACTAGCGGGAGGGCAAGAGACCCAGTACTTC	CASSIRTRLAGGQETQYF
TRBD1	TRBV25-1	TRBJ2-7	TGTGCCAGCAGTGAATCCCCAGACAGGGAGTACGAGCAGTACTTC	CASSESPDREYEQYF
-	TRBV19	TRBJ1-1	TGTGCCAGTAGTCCGGCCGGACAGCAGGACACTGAAGCTTTCTTT	CASSPAGQQDTEAFF
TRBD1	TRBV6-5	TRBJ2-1	TGTGCCAGCAGTTACTCAGGGGGCGCTTCGAATGAGCAGTTCTTC	CASSYSGGASNEQFF
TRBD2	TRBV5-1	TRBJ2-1	TGCGCCAGCAGCCATCAGGCTAGCGGGATGGCGAATGAGCAGTTCTTC	CASSHQASGMANEQFF
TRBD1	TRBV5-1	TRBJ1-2	TGCGCCAGCAGGCCGGGGACAGGGGAGATTTTTGGCTACACCTTC	CASRPGTGEIFGYTF
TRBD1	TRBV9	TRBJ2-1	TGTGCCAGCAGCCCTATGGGGGACAGCTTTTACAATGAGCAGTTCTTC	CASSPMGDSFYNEQFF
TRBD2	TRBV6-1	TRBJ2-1	TGTGCCAGCAACAGACTAGCGGGAGCCGACAATGAGCAGTTCTTC	CASNRLAGADNEQFF
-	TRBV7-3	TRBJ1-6	TGTGCCAGCAGCCCCCGGGGGGGGTACAATTCACCCCTCCACTTT	CASSPRGGYNSPLHF
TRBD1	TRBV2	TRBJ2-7	TGTGCCAGCTTTCGACAGGGAACCTACGAGCAGTACTTC	CASFRQGTYEQYF
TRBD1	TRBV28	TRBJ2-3	TGTGCCAGCAGACGTGACAGGGTGGGCACAGATACGCAGTATTTT	CASRRDRVGTDTQYF
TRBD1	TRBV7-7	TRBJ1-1	TGTGCTAGCAGCACCCGACAGGGGACTGAAGCTTTCTTT	CASSTRQGTEAFF
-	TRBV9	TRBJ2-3	TGTGCCAGCAGCGTAAAGGCGGAGCGGGCAGATAAGCAGTATTTT	CASSVKAERADKQYF